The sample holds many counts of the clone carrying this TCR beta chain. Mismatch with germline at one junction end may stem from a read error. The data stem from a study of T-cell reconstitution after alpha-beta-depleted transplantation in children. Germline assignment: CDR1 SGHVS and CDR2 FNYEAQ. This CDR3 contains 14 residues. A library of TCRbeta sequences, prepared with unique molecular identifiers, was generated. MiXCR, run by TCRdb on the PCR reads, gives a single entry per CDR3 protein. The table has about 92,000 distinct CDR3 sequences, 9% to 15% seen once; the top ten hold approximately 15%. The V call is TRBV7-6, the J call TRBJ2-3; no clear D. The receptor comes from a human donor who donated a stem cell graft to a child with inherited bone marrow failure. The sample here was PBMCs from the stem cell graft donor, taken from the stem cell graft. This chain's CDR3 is CASSLKSSPDTHYF. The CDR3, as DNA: TGTGCCAGCAGCTTAAAAAGTTCCCCAGATACGCATTATTTT.